The 20 T cell receptor beta chains presented below share a single source sample, sequenced in a study of shared clonotypes between healthy human individuals. The table came from immunoSEQ multiplex PCR; TCRdb's copy has only in-frame clones and leaves some out. The repertoire consists of 1.6 million or so clones, with around 97% occurring once and the leading ten covering roughly 1.2%. The specimen was naive CD4+ T cells sorted from blood. As for subset: CD45RA+ positively selected. Receptors were obtained from a man younger than 40 in good health.

This chain connects TRBV14 to TRBJ2-7, with 13 bases aligning to TRBD2. V trimming: 0 bases; J trimming: 6 bases; junction bases outside the gene matches: 5. The V gene's germline CDR1 is SGHDN and CDR2 FVKESK. This CDR3 has 16 residues. The CDR3 loop is CASSQDQLAGGREQYF. DNA of the CDR3: TGTGCCAGCAGCCAAGATCAACTAGCGGGAGGGCGCGAGCAGTACTTC.

On this clone: Other DNA sequences in the sample encode the same CDR3. The genes are TRBV11-2 and TRBJ1-5; D is uncertain. V lost 0 bases and J 0 bases, leaving 6 bases between the germline ends. The CDR3 has 15 amino acids. Germline V CDR1 and CDR2: SGHAT, FQNNGV. CDR3 sequence: CASSLEGYSNQPQHF. The CDR3 bases are TGTGCCAGCAGCTTAGAGGGGTATAGCAATCAGCCCCAGCATTTT.

The rearrangement joins TRBV4-3 to TRBJ2-7, with a weak D call TRBD1 (6 bases). The germline gives CDR1 LGHNA, CDR2 YSLEER. The length of the CDR3 is 14 residues. Trimming left V 0 bases short and J 5 bases short, with 11 bases between. This CDR3 is CASSQETGGDEQYF. The DNA of the CDR3 is TGCGCCAGCAGCCAAGAGACAGGAGGCGACGAGCAGTACTTC.

This chain uses TRBV7-9 with TRBJ2-3, with 10 nucleotides matching TRBD1. The V segment lost 6 bases and the J segment 1 base; nucleotides outside the gene matches: 4. CDR3 length equals 15 residues. Germline lookup yields CDR1 SEHNR and CDR2 FQNEAQ (reference sequence). In DNA form, the CDR3 reads TGTGCCAGCAGTACTGGGACAGGGGGCACAGATACGCAGTATTTT. Its protein is CASSTGTGGTDTQYF. Combining the CDR3 with reference TRBV7-9 and TRBJ2-3 gives the whole variable domain DTGVSQNPRHKITKRGQNVTFRCDPISEHNRLYWYRQTLGQGPEFLTYFQNEAQLEKSRLLSDRFSAERPKGSFSTLEIQRTEQGDSAMYLCASSTGTGGTDTQYFGPGTRLTVL.

The chain is built from TRBV28 and TRBJ1-3; TRBD1 agrees at 7 bases. The CDR3 has 16 residues. CDR1 is MDHEN and CDR2 is SYDVKM in the germline V gene. V lost 3 bases to trimming and J lost 3 bases; unmatched junction nucleotides: 8. For the CDR3, the DNA is TGTGCCAGCAGTTTTGCCGGACAGGCTGGTGGAAACACCATATATTTT. This sequence encodes CASSFAGQAGGNTIYF.

Concerning this clone: Within the sample, other DNA sequences also encode this same CDR3. The CDR3 loop is CASSPDRGRNTEAFF. CDR3 coding DNA: TGTGCCAGCTCACCGGACAGGGGGAGGAACACTGAAGCTTTCTTT. The chain combines TRBV18 with TRBJ1-1; the match to TRBD1 covers 10 bases. CDR1 and CDR2 (germline): KGHSH, LQKENI. Trimming at V came to 3 bases and at J to 1 base, leaving 2 bases not matched to a gene. This CDR3 is built from 15 residues.

V is TRBV4-1 and J is TRBJ1-1, with D possibly matching TRBD1 (6 bases). Germline lookup yields CDR1 MGHRA and CDR2 YSYEKL. This CDR3 contains 14 residues. V was shortened by 0 bases and J by 4 bases, with 9 bases between the two germline ends. CDR3 region: CASSQEGASTEAFF. The CDR3 nucleotides read TGCGCCAGCAGCCAAGAGGGGGCGAGCACTGAAGCTTTCTTT.

About this clone itself: Additional DNA sequences in this sample encode the identical CDR3. The genes are TRBV27 and TRBJ1-2, with a possible D match to TRBD1 (5 bases). Germline lookup yields CDR1 MNHEY and CDR2 SMNVEV (reference sequence). The CDR3 loop spans 15 amino acids. Trimming cost V 0 bases and J 5 bases, with 13 bases left between them. CDR3 nucleotides: TGTGCCAGCAGTTTATCGAATGGGGGTCGATATGGCTACACCTTC. It codes for CASSLSNGGRYGYTF.

The chain joins TRBV30 to TRBJ1-2; 7 bases agree with TRBD1. V trimming: 7 bases; J trimming: 8 bases; junction bases outside the gene matches: 13. The length of the CDR3 is 13 residues. Germline CDR1 and CDR2: GTSNPN and SVGIG (reference sequence). The CDR3 region has the DNA TGTGCCTTCTACGGGGACAGTAATTCCGGCTACACCTTC. Protein sequence: CAFYGDSNSGYTF.

This chain uses TRBV2 with TRBJ2-7; TRBD2 matches at 12 bases. CDR3 length: 16 amino acids. In germline, CDR1 is SNHLY, CDR2 FYNNEI. Trimming removed 4 bases from V and 5 bases from J; junction bases left unmatched: 9. CDR3 coding DNA: TGTGCCAGCAGTGTCGGACCGGGACTAGCGGGTAACGAGCAGTACTTC. Translating gives CASSVGPGLAGNEQYF.

A single count supports this clone. This chain joins TRBV21-1 and TRBJ2-7; no check of the table's D call, TRBD2, against the DNA was made. TRBV21-1 is a pseudogene. This CDR3 has 17 amino acids. The CDR3 sequence: CASSKGDSLAASYEQYF. The DNA for the CDR3 is TGTGCCAGCAGCAAAGGAGATAGTCTAGCCGCCTCCTACGAGCAGTACTTC.

The chain combines TRBV14 with TRBJ2-7, with D perhaps TRBD1 or TRBD2 (5 bases each). CDR1 SGHDN and CDR2 FVKESK come from the germline V gene. The CDR3 has 13 amino acids. Trimming took 4 bases from V and 9 from J, leaving 16 bases between them. Here the CDR3 DNA reads TGTGCCAGCAGCCCACAGGCCCCGGGACCGCAGTACTTC. It is translated as CASSPQAPGPQYF.

The genes are TRBV2 and TRBJ2-5; D may be TRBD1 or TRBD2 (6 bases each). Germline V CDR1 and CDR2: SNHLY, FYNNEI. The CDR3 has 14 amino acids. Trimming took 3 bases from V and 5 from J, leaving 13 bases between them. CDR3 amino acids: CASSEGGQGETQYF. The DNA for the CDR3 is TGTGCCAGCAGTGAGGGGGGCCAGGGGGAGACCCAGTACTTC.

This chain connects TRBV2 to TRBJ2-5; D is ambiguous. There are 11 residues in the CDR3. V was trimmed by 11 bases and J by 2 bases, leaving 9 bases between them. From germline, CDR1 is SNHLY and CDR2 FYNNEI. Here the CDR3 DNA reads TGTGCCGCCGGGCCTCAAGAGACCCAGTACTTC. Amino acids: CAAGPQETQYF.

V and J are TRBV13 and TRBJ1-1; weak D call: TRBD1 (6 bases). CDR1 PRHDT and CDR2 FYEKMQ come from the germline V gene (reference sequence). This CDR3 spans 16 amino acids. The V and J ends lost 6 bases and 2 bases respectively, with 19 bases between them. The CDR3 bases are TGTGCCAGCAGAAATAGGGAACAGGGTCTAAACACTGAAGCTTTCTTT. Translating gives CASRNREQGLNTEAFF.

The chain carries TRBV5-1 and TRBJ2-1; 14 positions match TRBD2. Germline lookup yields CDR1 SGHRS and CDR2 YFSETQ. This CDR3 is built from 15 residues. J gave up 8 bases and V 4 bases, and 5 bases lay outside the gene matches. CDR3 amino acids: CASSPGLAGADEQFF. Here the CDR3 DNA reads TGCGCCAGCAGCCCGGGACTAGCGGGAGCTGATGAGCAGTTCTTC.

The rearrangement joins TRBV18 to TRBJ2-1; D unresolved. CDR3 length: 16 residues. Germline V lookup: CDR1 KGHSH, CDR2 LQKENI. The V end was cut by 3 bases, the J end by 0 bases, with 12 bases between. The CDR3, as DNA: TGTGCCAGCTCACCCTCTCGCGGAAGCTCCTACAATGAGCAGTTCTTC. It codes for CASSPSRGSSYNEQFF.

This chain links TRBV7-6 with TRBJ2-1; D is unresolved. Germline CDR1 SGHVS, CDR2 FNYEAQ. The CDR3 is 14 residues long. Trimming left V 1 base short and J 5 bases short, with 9 bases between. Here the CDR3 DNA reads TGTGCCAGCAGCTTAGAACGGCACCACAATGAGCAGTTCTTC. Its protein product is CASSLERHHNEQFF.

This chain links TRBV19 with TRBJ2-7; 12 bases line up with TRBD2. The CDR3 is made up of 16 amino acids. CDR1 is LNHDA and CDR2 is SQIVND in the germline V gene (reference sequence). Trimming at V came to 0 bases and at J to 4 bases, leaving 4 bases not matched to a gene. The CDR3: CASSIDLAGGPYEQYF. CDR3 in DNA: TGTGCCAGTAGTATAGACCTAGCGGGAGGGCCGTACGAGCAGTACTTC.

This clone was picked up a small number of times. This specimen includes other DNA sequences encoding the same CDR3. The V call is TRBV28, the J call TRBJ2-5; D is unresolved. Germline CDR1 is MDHEN and CDR2 is SYDVKM. The length of the CDR3 is 11 residues. V lost 2 bases and J lost 4, with 2 bases in between. The CDR3 here is CASSLGETQYF. DNA for the CDR3: TGTGCCAGCAGTTTAGGAGAGACCCAGTACTTC.